This T cell receptor beta chain is from a study of T-cell reconstitution after alpha-beta-depleted transplantation in children. The sample holds many counts of this clonotype. Its cognate antigen is unknown. Preparation of the TCRbeta library involved a method that used unique molecular identifiers. TCRdb processed the PCR reads anew with MiXCR; each CDR3 protein has one entry. Of over 450,000 distinct CDR3 sequences in the sample, roughly a tenth were seen once. Study-wide findings and caveats: Alpha-beta T cells present about two months after transplant were reported to originate from several hundred expanded graft clones. The authors attributed T-cell counts and diversity one year after transplant mostly to newly produced T cells.

Trimming at V came to 4 bases and at J to 10 bases, leaving 5 bases not matched to a gene. Germline values: CDR1 SGHRS, CDR2 YFSETQ. This CDR3 region has 14 residues. The sequence was obtained from a child younger than 10 with inherited bone marrow failure, due to receive a stem cell transplant. The rearrangement joins TRBV5-1 to TRBJ2-1; 13 nucleotides align to TRBD2. The sequenced sample was PBMCs, obtained before TCRalphabeta/CD19-depleted stem cell transplant. The CDR3 region is CASSEGLAGYEQFF. The DNA for the CDR3 is TGCGCCAGCAGCGAGGGACTAGCGGGATACGAGCAGTTCTTC.